The 7 T cell receptor beta chains below come from one sample, sequenced in a study of graft-versus-host responses after intestinal transplantation. Clones were sequenced by immunoSEQ multiplex PCR, and TCRdb holds only the in-frame ones, with some missing. The sample records 85,000 to 100,000 clones, 93% being singletons. These receptors have no identified antigens. The input for sequencing was unstimulated CD8+ T cells sorted from spleen or lymph node cells, taken before intestinal transplant. Receptors originate from a human donor who received an intestinal transplant.

The chain uses TRBV18 and TRBJ2-1; tentatively, D is TRBD1 (5 bases). V was trimmed by 2 bases and J by 4 bases, leaving 15 bases between them. The CDR3 contains 16 residues. The germline V gene encodes CDR1 KGHSH and CDR2 LQKENI. The CDR3 coding sequence is TGTGCCAGCTCACCATGGACACAGAACCTTTACAATGAGCAGTTCTTC. Amino acid sequence: CASSPWTQNLYNEQFF.

The chain employs TRBV11-2 and TRBJ2-7, with 8 bases identical to TRBD2. The V segment lost 2 bases and the J segment 2 bases; nucleotides outside the gene matches: 5. CDR3 length equals 15 residues. Germline loops: CDR1 SGHAT, CDR2 FQNNGV. CDR3 sequence reads: CASSLPQRGPYEQYF. Here the CDR3 DNA reads TGTGCCAGCAGCTTACCCCAGCGGGGGCCCTACGAGCAGTACTTC.

This clone has just one count. The chain employs TRBV13 and TRBJ1-2; D perhaps matches TRBD1 (6 bases). The germline gives CDR1 PRHDT, CDR2 FYEKMQ (reference sequence). Trimming stripped 0 bases from V and 4 bases from J, with 9 bases between. CDR3 length equals 14 residues. CDR3 coding DNA: TGTGCCAGCAGCTTAGGAGGGGGAAGCTATGGCTACACCTTC. Amino acids: CASSLGGGSYGYTF.

This chain connects TRBV7-9 to TRBJ1-2, with TRBD1 identical over 9 bases. Germline CDR1 reads SEHNR; CDR2 reads FQNEAQ (reference sequence). V lost 1 base and J lost 5; bases outside the gene matches: 5. The CDR3 spans 15 residues. This CDR3 reads CASSLGDRAGYGYTF. As DNA, the CDR3 is TGTGCCAGCAGCTTAGGGGACAGGGCGGGTTATGGCTACACCTTC.

The rearrangement joins TRBV11-2 to TRBJ2-3; the match to TRBD2 covers 7 bases. Trimming removed 5 bases from V and 4 bases from J; junction bases left unmatched: 9. The CDR3 is 15 amino acids. Germline V gives CDR1 SGHAT, CDR2 FQNNGV. This chain's CDR3 is CASSRTSNGPDTQYF. For the CDR3, the DNA is TGTGCCAGCAGCCGGACTAGTAACGGCCCAGATACGCAGTATTTT.

The chain recombines TRBV6-5 with TRBJ1-1, with D perhaps matching TRBD1 (6 bases). This CDR3 has 14 amino acids. Germline V gene sequence: CDR1 MNHEY, CDR2 SVGAGI. The V end was cut by 6 bases, the J end by 4 bases, with 15 bases between. The CDR3 here is CASSPSGVPTEAFF. The CDR3 DNA reads TGTGCCAGCAGCCCTTCAGGGGTCCCCACTGAAGCTTTCTTT.

The chain uses TRBV12-5 and TRBJ2-1, with D unclear. The CDR3 is made up of 14 amino acids. V dropped 1 base and J dropped 5 bases, with 9 bases sitting between them. The V gene's germline CDR1 is LGHNT and CDR2 FRNRAP. CDR3 protein: CASGLGGVDNEQFF. The CDR3 DNA reads as TGTGCTAGTGGTTTGGGCGGCGTGGACAATGAGCAGTTCTTC.